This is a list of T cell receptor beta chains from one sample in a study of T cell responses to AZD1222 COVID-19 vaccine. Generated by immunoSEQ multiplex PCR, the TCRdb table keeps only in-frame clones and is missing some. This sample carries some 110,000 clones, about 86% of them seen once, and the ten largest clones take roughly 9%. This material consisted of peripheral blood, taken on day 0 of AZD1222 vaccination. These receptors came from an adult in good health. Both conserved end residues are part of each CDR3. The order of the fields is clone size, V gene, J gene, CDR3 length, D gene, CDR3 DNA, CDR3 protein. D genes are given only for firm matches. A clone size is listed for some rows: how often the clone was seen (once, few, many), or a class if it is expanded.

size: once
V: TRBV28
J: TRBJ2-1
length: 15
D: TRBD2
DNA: TGTGCCAGCAGTTCCGAGGGCGGGGGATACAATGAGCAGTTCTTC
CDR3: CASSSEGGGYNEQFF

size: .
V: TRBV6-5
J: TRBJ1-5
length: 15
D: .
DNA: TGTGCCAGCACCCCGGGAGGGAATCTCAATCAGCCCCAGCATTTT
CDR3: CASTPGGNLNQPQHF

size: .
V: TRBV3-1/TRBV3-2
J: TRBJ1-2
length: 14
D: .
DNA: TGTGCCAGCAGCCAAGTCCCAGAAAACTATGGCTACACCTTC
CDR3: CASSQVPENYGYTF

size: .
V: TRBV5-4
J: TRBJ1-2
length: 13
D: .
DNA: TGTGCCAGCAGCGAGGGATTGGCCTATGGCTACACCTTC
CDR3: CASSEGLAYGYTF

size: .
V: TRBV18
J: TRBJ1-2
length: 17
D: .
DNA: TGTGCCAGCTCACCCCCCCCGGGAGGCCTCGAAAACTATGGCTACACCTTC
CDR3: CASSPPPGGLENYGYTF

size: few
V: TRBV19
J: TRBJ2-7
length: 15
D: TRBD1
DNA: TGTGCCAGTAGTGGATTGGGACAGGGGAAGTACGAGCAGTACTTC
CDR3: CASSGLGQGKYEQYF

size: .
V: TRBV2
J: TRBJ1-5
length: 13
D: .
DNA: TGTGCCAGCAGTGAGGAACAAGATCAGCCCCAGCATTTT
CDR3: CASSEEQDQPQHF

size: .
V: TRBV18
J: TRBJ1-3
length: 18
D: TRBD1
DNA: TGTGCCAGCTCTCGCACATCGCCGACAGGGGGCACTGGAAACACCATATATTTT
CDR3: CASSRTSPTGGTGNTIYF

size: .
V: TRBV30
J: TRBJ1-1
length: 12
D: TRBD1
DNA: TGTGCCTTGGACAGGGTGAACACTGAAGCTTTCTTT
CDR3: CALDRVNTEAFF

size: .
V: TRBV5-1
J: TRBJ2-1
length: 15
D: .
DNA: TGCGCCAGCAGCCCCAGGGAGTATAGCTACAATGAGCAGTTCTTC
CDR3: CASSPREYSYNEQFF

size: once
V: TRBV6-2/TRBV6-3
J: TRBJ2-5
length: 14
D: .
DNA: TGTGCCAGCAGCCTGGTGGGACTTGGGGAGACCCAGTACTTC
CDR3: CASSLVGLGETQYF

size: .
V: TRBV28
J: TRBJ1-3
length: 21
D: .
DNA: TGTGCCAGCAGTTTGCGGGATGGGCATTCCAGACAAGGTGCAACTGGAAACACCATATATTTT
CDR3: CASSLRDGHSRQGATGNTIYF

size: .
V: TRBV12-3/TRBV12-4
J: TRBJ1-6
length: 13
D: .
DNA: TGTGCCAGCAGCCCAAGACCGAATTCACCCCTCCACTTT
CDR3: CASSPRPNSPLHF

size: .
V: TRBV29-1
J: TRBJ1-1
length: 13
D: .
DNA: TGCAGCGTTTCAGAGAATTTGAACACTGAAGCTTTCTTT
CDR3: CSVSENLNTEAFF

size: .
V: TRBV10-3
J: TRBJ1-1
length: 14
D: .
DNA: TGTGCCATCAGTGCTACGGGGATAGGCACTGAAGCTTTCTTT
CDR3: CAISATGIGTEAFF

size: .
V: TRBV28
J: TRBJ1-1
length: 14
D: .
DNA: TGTGCCAGCAGTAACACGGGGCCGGATACTGAAGCTTTCTTT
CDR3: CASSNTGPDTEAFF

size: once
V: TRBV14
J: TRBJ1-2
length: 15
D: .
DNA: TGTGCCAGCAGCCTTTGGACGGATCGGACCTATGGCTACACCTTC
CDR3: CASSLWTDRTYGYTF

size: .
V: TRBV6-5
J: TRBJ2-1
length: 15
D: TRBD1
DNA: TGTGCCAGCAGTACTACAGGGGGGTCCTACAATGAGCAGTTCTTC
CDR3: CASSTTGGSYNEQFF

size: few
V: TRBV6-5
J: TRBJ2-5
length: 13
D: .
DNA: TGTGCCAGCAGTTACTCGCGGGGAGAGACCCAGTACTTC
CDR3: CASSYSRGETQYF

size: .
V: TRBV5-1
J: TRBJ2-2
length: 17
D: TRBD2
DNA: TGCGCCAGCAGCCGCCGGACTAGCGGGAGGGACACCGGGGAGCTGTTTTTT
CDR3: CASSRRTSGRDTGELFF

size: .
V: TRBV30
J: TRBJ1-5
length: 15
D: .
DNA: TGTGCCTTGAGCCCCGTAGGGGCGGGCAATCAGCCCCAGCATTTT
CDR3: CALSPVGAGNQPQHF

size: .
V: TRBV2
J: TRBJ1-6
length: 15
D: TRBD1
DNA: TGTGCCAGCAGTGAAGTCAGGGGGAGTAATTCACCCCTCCACTTT
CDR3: CASSEVRGSNSPLHF

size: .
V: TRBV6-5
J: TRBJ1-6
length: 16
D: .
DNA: TGTGCCAGCAGTTACACCTGGGGCTCTGGGGATTCACCCCTCCACTTT
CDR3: CASSYTWGSGDSPLHF

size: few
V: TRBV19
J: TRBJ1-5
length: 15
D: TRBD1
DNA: TGTGCCAGTAGTATGGCAGGGGGCTCCCGGCAGCCCCAGCATTTT
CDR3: CASSMAGGSRQPQHF

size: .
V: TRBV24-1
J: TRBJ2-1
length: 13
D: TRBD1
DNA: TGTGCCACCAGTGACGGGGACAGCGATGAGCAGTTCTTC
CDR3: CATSDGDSDEQFF

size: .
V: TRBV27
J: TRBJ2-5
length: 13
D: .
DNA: TGTGCCAGCAGTTTAACTGGGTTGGAGACCCAGTACTTC
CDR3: CASSLTGLETQYF

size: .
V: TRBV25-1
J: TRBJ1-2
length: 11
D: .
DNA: TGTGCCAGCAGTGACAAAGGGGGCTACACCTTC
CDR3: CASSDKGGYTF

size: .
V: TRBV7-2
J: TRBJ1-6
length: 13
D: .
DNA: TGTGCCAGCAGCTTAGCGCTTTATTCACCCCTCCACTTT
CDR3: CASSLALYSPLHF

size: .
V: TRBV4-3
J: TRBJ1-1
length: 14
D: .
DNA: TGCGCCAGCAGCCAAGGCCCTCGGGACACTGAAGCTTTCTTT
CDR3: CASSQGPRDTEAFF

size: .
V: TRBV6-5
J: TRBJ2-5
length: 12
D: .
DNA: TGTGCCAGCAAGGCCTCTACAGGGACCCAGTACTTC
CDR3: CASKASTGTQYF

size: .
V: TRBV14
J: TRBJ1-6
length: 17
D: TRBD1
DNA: TGTGCCAGCAGCCAAGAATCAGAGGACAGGCCTAATTCACCCCTCCACTTT
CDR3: CASSQESEDRPNSPLHF

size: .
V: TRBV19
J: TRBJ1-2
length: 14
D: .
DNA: TGTGCCAGTAGCGCTCAGGGAGCTAACTATGGCTACACCTTC
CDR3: CASSAQGANYGYTF

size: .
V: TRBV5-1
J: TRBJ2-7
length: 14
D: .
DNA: TGCGCCAGCAGCTTGGACCCTGATCCTTACGAGCAGTACTTC
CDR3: CASSLDPDPYEQYF

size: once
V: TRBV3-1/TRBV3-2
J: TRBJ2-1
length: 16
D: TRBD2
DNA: TGTGCCAGCAGTCTCCTCTCGGGGGGCTCCTACAATGAGCAGTTCTTC
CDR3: CASSLLSGGSYNEQFF

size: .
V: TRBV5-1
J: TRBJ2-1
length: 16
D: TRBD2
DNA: TGCGCCAGCAGCTCTGGACTAGCGGGATTCTACAATGAGCAGTTCTTC
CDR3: CASSSGLAGFYNEQFF

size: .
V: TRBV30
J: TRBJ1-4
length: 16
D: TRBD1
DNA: TGTGCCTGGAGTGACAGAGACAGGGGGCGCCGGGAAAAACTGTTTTTT
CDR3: CAWSDRDRGRREKLFF

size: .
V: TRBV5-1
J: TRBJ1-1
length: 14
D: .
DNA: TGCGCCAGCAGCCTAGGGGCGAGTATCACTGAAGCTTTCTTT
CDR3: CASSLGASITEAFF

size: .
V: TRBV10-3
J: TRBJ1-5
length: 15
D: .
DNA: TGTGCCATCAGTGATGTTGGAGGGCACAATCAGCCCCAGCATTTT
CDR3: CAISDVGGHNQPQHF

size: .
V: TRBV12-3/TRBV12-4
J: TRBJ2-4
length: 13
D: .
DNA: TGTGCCAGCAGTCCTGACAGTAGAAACATTCAGTACTTC
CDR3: CASSPDSRNIQYF

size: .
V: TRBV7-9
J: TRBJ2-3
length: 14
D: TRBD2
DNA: TGTGCCGGATCCACGGGGCTAGCGGGTGATACGCAGTATTTT
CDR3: CAGSTGLAGDTQYF

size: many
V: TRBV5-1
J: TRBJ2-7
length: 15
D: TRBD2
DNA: TGCGCCAGCAGCCTGACTAGCGGAAGTTACTACGAGCAGTACTTC
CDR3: CASSLTSGSYYEQYF

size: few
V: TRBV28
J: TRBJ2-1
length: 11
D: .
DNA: TGTGCCAGCAGTTACTACAATGAGCAGTTCTTC
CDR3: CASSYYNEQFF

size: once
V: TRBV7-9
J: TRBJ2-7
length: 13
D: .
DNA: TGTGCCAGCAGCTCGACGACTGGGTACGAGCAGTACTTC
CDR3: CASSSTTGYEQYF

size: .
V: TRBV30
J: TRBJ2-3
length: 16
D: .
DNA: TGTGCCTGGAGTGTACAGTGGGGGGGGCCTGGAGATACGCAGTATTTT
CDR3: CAWSVQWGGPGDTQYF